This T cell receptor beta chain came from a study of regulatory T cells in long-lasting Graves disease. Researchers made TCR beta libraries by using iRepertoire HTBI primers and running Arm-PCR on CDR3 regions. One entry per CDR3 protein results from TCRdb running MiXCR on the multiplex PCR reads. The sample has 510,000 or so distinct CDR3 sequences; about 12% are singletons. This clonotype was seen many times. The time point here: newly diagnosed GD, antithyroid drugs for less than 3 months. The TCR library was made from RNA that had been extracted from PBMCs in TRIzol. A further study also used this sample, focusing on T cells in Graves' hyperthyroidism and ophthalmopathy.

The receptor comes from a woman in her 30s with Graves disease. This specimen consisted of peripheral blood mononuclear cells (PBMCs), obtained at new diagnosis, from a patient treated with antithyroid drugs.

The CDR3 DNA is TGCGCCAGCAGCCAAGATCTTCTGAGCTCCTATAATTCACCCCTCCACTTT. It is translated as CASSQDLLSSYNSPLHF. The chain recombines TRBV4-3 with TRBJ1-6, with D unclear. This CDR3 is built from 17 residues. Trimming cost V 0 bases and J 0 bases, with 9 bases left between them. CDR1 and CDR2 from the germline V gene are LGHNA and YSLEER.